This T cell receptor beta chain came from a study of regulatory T cells in long-lasting Graves disease. Study-level findings and limits: Repertoires from persistent disease leaned toward TRBV28, TRBJ1-2 and TRBJ2-5. Blood alone, not thyroid tissue, was studied.

Arm-PCR of CDR3 regions with iRepertoire HTBI primers generated TCR beta libraries. TCRdb re-derived calls from the multiplex PCR reads in MiXCR, one entry per CDR3 protein. The table has around 500,000 distinct CDR3 sequences, about 13% seen once. This clonotype was seen ten or more times. Its matching antigen is unknown. This CDR3 spans 15 amino acids. V dropped 0 bases and J dropped 5 bases, with 14 bases sitting between them. From germline, CDR1 is SGHRS and CDR2 YFSETQ. Time point of the sample: newly diagnosed GD, antithyroid drugs for less than 3 months. PBMCs provided the RNA from which the TCR library was made. These data were likewise used in another study, on T cells in Graves' hyperthyroidism and ophthalmopathy.

This sequence was found in a man aged 25 to 40 with Graves disease. This chain connects TRBV5-1 to TRBJ1-2; unclear D gene. Specimen: peripheral blood mononuclear cells (PBMCs), collected at new diagnosis, from a patient treated with antithyroid drugs. As DNA, the CDR3 is TGCGCCAGCAGCTTGGACCCGACGGGAGGTTATGGCTACACCTTC. This encodes CASSLDPTGGYGYTF.